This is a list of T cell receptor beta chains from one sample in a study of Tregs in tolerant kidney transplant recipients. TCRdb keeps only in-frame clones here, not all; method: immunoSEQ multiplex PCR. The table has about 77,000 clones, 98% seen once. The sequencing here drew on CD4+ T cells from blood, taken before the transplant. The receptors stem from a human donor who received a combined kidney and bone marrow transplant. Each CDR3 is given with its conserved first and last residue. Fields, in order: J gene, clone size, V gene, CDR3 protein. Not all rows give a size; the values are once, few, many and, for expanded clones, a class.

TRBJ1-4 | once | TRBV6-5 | CASSTGGRTNEKLFF
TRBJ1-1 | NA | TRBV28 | CASSFFGGRRTEAFF
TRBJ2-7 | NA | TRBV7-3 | CASSGGPSYEQYF
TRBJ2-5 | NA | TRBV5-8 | CATTSGPSAQYF
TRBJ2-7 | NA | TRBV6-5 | CASHRDRDHEQYF
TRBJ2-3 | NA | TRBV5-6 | CASSFIGRTDTSTDTQYF
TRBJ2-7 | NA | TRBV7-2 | CASSLSGGVSHEQYF
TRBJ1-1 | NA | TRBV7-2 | CASSPAGVNTEAFF
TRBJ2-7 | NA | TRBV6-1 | CASRATGAYEQYF
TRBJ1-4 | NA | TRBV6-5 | CASSYRGAGEKLFF
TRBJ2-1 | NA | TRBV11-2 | CASSSGTSLANEQFF
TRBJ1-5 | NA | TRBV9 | CASSARWQGGNQPQHF
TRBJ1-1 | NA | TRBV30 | CAWDRRVRNTEAFF
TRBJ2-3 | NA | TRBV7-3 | CASSWGLAGGTDTQYF
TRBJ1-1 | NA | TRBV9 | CASSPSVDTEAFF
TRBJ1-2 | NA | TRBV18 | CASSPLGDSIYGYTF
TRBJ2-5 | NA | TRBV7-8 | CASSLGFRRKQETQYF
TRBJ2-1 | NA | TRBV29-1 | CSGAYEDEQFF
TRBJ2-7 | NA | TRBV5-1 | CASSNGLARDEQYF
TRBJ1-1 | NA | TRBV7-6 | CASSTGQGTEAFF
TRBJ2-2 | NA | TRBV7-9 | CASSLVIANTGELFF
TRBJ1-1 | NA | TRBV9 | CASSDKDRGQGNTEAFF
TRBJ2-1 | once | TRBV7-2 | CASSPLGRQGSYNEQFF
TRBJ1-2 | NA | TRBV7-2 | CASSPRTPDKRYTF
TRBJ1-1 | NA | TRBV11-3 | CASSLVPSGAFF
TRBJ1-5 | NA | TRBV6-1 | CASRDINFNQPQHF
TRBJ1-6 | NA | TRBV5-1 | CASSRGQGGSSPLHF
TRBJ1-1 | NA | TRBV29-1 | CSVITGYTEAFF
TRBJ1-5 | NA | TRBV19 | CASRVDRRSNQPQHF
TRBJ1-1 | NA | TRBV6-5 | CASSTGQGREAFF
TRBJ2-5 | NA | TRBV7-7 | CASSLRREETQYF
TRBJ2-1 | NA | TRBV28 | CASSLSGLAGGPGNEQFF
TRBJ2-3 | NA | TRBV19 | CASRGKRGHGTDTQYF
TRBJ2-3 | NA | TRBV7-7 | CASSPTGFGVDTQYF